Included here is one TCR beta chain sequence, with context. The sample is drawn from a study of tumour-infiltrating T cells in Burkitt lymphoma. Study background: Repertoire clonality predicted overall and progression-free survival.

Germline assignment: CDR1 MGHDK and CDR2 SYGVNS. Trimming removed 4 bases at V and 7 bases at J, with 13 bases between. The CDR3 sequence is 14 residues long. TCRdb keeps only in-frame clones here, not all; method: immunoSEQ multiplex PCR. The sample yields 11,000 to 15,000 clones, 30% seen once. The sequence was obtained from a human donor with diffuse large B-cell lymphoma. This chain joins TRBV25-1 and TRBJ2-2; tentative D call: TRBD2 (5 bases). The sequenced material came from tumor tissue. The chain's CDR3 is CASSALSGSGELFF. The CDR3 DNA reads TGTGCCAGCAGTGCCCTGTCGGGGAGCGGGGAGCTGTTTTTT.